This T cell receptor beta chain was sequenced for a study of T-cell memory formation after mild COVID-19. General observations from the study: Researchers report contracting CD4+ clones mostly in CM and EM, with CD8+ clones in EMRA.

As concerns this clonotype: Its specificity is unknown.

TCRdb re-derived calls from the 5' RACE reads in MiXCR, one entry per CDR3 protein. The top ten hold approximately 12% of the sample, which has roughly 580,000 distinct CDR3 sequences, approximately 18% seen once. The CDR3 has 12 amino acids. Per the germline V gene, CDR1 is MNHNS and CDR2 is SASEGT. Trimming took off 2 bases at V and 6 bases at J, with 6 bases between the two ends. V is TRBV6-1 and J is TRBJ2-3; no definite D call. The clonotype comes from an adult woman who had mild COVID-19 (a few samples of this study predate the infection). Cell type and time point are not known. Specimen: PBMCs or a T cell subset sorted from them (not recorded which). For the CDR3, the DNA is TGTGCCAGCAGTGAACTACAGGATACGCAGTATTTT. Translation: CASSELQDTQYF.